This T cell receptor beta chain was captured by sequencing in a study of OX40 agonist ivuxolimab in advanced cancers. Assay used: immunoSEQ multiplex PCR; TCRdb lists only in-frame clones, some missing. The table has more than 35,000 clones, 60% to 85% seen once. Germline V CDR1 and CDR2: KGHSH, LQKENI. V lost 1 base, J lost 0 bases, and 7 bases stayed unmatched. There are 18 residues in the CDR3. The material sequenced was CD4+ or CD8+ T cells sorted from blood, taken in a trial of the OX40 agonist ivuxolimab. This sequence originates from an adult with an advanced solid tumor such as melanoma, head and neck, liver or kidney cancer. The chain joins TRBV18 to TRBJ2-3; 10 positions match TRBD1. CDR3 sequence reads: CASSPRSTGGRSTDTQYF. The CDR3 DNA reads TGTGCCAGCTCACCACGGTCGACAGGGGGCCGTAGCACAGATACGCAGTATTTT.